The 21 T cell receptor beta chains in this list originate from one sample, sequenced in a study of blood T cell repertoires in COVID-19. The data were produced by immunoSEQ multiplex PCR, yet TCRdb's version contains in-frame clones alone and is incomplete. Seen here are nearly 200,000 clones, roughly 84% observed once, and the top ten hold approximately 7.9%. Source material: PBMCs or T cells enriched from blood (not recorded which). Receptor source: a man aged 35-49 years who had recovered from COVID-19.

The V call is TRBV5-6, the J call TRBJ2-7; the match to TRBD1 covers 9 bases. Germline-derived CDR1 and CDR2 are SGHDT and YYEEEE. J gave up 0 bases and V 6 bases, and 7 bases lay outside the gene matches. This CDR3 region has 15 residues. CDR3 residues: CASTETGGASYEQYF. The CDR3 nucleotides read TGTGCCAGCACCGAAACAGGGGGCGCCTCCTACGAGCAGTACTTC.

The CDR3: CASSLRSAGTEAFF. CDR3 DNA: TGTGCCAGCTCACTACGATCCGCGGGGACTGAAGCTTTCTTT. The chain joins TRBV18 to TRBJ1-1; D not resolved. This CDR3 is built from 14 residues. The V end was cut by 4 bases, the J end by 5 bases, with 14 bases between. CDR1 and CDR2 (germline): KGHSH, LQKENI.

CDR3 region: CSVRGPSTDTQYF. The DNA for the CDR3 is TGCAGCGTGCGGGGGCCTAGCACAGATACGCAGTATTTT. V usage is TRBV29-1 and J usage is TRBJ2-3; weak D call: TRBD2 (7 bases). Trimming shortened V by 6 bases and J by 0 bases, and 10 bases separated the two germline ends. The CDR3 is 13 residues long. Germline loops: CDR1 SQVTM, CDR2 ANQGSEA.

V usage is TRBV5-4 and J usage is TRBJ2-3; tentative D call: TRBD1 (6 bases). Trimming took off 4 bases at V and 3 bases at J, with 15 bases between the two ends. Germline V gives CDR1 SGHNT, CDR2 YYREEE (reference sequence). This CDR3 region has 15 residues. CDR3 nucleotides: TGTGCCAGCAGCGTTTCGGGACATGTGACAGATACGCAGTATTTT. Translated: CASSVSGHVTDTQYF.

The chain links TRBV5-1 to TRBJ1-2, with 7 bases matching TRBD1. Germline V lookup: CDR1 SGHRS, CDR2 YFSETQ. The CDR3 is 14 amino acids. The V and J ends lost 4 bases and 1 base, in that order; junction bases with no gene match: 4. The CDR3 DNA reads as TGCGCCAGCAGCCAGGGACAGCATAACTATGGCTACACCTTC. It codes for CASSQGQHNYGYTF.

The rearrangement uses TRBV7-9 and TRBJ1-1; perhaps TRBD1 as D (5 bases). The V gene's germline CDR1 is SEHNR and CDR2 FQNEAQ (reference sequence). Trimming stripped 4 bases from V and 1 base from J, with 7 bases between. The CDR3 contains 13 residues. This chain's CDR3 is CASSSTENTEAFF. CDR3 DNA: TGTGCCAGCAGCTCGACAGAGAACACTGAAGCTTTCTTT.

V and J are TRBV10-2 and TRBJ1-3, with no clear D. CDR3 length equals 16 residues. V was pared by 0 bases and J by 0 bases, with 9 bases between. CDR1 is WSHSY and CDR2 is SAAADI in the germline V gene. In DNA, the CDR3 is TGCGCCAGCAGTGAGTCTAGAACGGTCTCTGGAAACACCATATATTTT. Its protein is CASSESRTVSGNTIYF.

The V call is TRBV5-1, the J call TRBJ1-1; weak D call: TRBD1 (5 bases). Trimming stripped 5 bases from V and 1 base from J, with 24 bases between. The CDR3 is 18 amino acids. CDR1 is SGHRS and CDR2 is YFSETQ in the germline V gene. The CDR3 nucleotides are TGCGCCAGCAGATATGGAGGGGAGGCCCCGGGGAGGAACACTGAAGCTTTCTTT. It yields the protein CASRYGGEAPGRNTEAFF.

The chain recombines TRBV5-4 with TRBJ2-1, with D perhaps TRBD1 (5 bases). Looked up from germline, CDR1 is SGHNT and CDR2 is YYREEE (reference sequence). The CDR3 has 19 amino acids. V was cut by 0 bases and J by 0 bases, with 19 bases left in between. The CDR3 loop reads CASSLDPPGRGSSYNEQFF. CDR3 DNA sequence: TGTGCCAGCAGCTTGGATCCCCCCGGTAGGGGAAGCTCCTACAATGAGCAGTTCTTC.

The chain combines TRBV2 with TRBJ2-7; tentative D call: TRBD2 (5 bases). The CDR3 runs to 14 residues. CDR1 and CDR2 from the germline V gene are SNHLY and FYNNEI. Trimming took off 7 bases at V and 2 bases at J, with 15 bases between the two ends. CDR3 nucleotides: TGTGCCAGCACCCTAGGAGGTGGCCCCTACGAGCAGTACTTC. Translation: CASTLGGGPYEQYF.

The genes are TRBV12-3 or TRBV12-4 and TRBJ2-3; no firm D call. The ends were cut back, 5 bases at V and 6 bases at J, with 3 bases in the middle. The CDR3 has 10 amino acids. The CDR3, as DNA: TGTGCCAGCAGTCGGGATACGCAGTATTTT. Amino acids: CASSRDTQYF.

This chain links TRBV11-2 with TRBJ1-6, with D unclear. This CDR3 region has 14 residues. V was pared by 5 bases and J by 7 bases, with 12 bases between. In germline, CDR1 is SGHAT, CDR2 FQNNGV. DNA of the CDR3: TGTGCCAGCAGCCCCATCGGTCGGAATTCACCCCTCCACTTT. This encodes CASSPIGRNSPLHF.

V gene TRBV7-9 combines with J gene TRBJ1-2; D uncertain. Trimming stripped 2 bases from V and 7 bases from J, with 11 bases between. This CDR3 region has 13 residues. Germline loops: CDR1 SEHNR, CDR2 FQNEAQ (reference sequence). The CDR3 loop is CASSLLDGSGYTF. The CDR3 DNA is TGTGCCAGCAGCTTACTGGACGGGAGTGGCTACACCTTC.

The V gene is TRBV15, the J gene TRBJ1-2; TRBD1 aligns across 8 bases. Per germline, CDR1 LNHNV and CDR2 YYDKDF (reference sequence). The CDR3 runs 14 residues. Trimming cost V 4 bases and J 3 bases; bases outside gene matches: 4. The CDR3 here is CATSNPTGDYGYTF. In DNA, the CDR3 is TGTGCCACCAGCAATCCGACAGGGGACTATGGCTACACCTTC.

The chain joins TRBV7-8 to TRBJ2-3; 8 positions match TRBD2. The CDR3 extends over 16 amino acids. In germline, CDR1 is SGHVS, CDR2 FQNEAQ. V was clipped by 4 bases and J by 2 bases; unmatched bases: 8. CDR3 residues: CASSWWTSPDTDTQYF. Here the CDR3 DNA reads TGTGCCAGCAGCTGGTGGACTAGCCCCGACACAGATACGCAGTATTTT. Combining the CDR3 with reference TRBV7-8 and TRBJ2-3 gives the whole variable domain GAGVSQSPRYKVAKRGQDVALRCDPISGHVSLFWYQQALGQGPEFLTYFQNEAQLDKSGLPSDRFFAERPEGSVSTLKIQRTQQEDSAVYLCASSWWTSPDTDTQYFGPGTRLTVL.

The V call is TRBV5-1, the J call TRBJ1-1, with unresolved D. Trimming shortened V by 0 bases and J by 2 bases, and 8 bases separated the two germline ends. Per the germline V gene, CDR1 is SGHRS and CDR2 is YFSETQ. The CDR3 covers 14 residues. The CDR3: CASSLARANTEAFF. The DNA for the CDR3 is TGCGCCAGCAGCTTGGCGCGGGCCAACACTGAAGCTTTCTTT.

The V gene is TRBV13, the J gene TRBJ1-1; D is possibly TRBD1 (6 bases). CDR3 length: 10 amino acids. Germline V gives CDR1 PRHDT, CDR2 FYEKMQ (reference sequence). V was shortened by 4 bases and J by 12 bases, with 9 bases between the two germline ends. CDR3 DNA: TGTGCCAGCAGCTGGGGGCCTACTTTCTTT. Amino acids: CASSWGPTFF.

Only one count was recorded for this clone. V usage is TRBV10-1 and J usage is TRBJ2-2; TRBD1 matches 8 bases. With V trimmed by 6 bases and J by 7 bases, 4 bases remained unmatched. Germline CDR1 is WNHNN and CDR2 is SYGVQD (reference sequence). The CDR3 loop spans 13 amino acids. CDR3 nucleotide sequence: TGCGCCAGCAGAGGACAGGGCTTCGGGGAGCTGTTTTTT. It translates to CASRGQGFGELFF.

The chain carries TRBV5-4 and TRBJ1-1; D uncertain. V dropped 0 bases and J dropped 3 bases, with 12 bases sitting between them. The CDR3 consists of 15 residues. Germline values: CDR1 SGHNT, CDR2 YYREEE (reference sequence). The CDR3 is CASSLEWRPYTEAFF. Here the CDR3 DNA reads TGTGCCAGCAGCTTGGAGTGGAGACCGTACACTGAAGCTTTCTTT.

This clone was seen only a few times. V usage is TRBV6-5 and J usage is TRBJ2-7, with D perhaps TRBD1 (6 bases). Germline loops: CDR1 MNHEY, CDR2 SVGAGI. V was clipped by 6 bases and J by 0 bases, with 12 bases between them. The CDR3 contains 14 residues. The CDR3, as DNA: TGTGCCAGCAGACAGGGACCCAACTCCTACGAGCAGTACTTC. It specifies CASRQGPNSYEQYF.

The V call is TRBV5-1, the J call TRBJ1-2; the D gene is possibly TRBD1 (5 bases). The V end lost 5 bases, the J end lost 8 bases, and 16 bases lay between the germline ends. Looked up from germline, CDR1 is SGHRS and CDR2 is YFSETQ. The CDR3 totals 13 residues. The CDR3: CASSTRTGPGYTF. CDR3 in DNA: TGCGCCAGCAGTACAAGAACAGGCCCCGGCTACACCTTC.